This T cell receptor (beta chain) was identified during a study of T-cell memory formation after mild COVID-19. Looking at the study overall: Across donors, TCR clusters were largely donor specific. General observations from the study: Some SARS-CoV-2-responding clones were already detected in memory before infection. Day 15 to 85 contracting clones showed balanced CD4/CD8; day 15 to 37 expanders favored CD4+. CD8+ contracting clones occupied EMRA, while CD4+ ones occupied mainly CM and EM.

MiXCR, run by TCRdb on the 5' RACE reads, gives a single entry per CDR3 protein. This sample has over 350,000 distinct CDR3 sequences, with approximately 25% found just once. With regard to this clonotype: Its antigen is currently unknown.

The germline V and J ends were trimmed by 2 bases and 3 bases, with 11 bases remaining between them. This CDR3 has 14 amino acids. This clonotype was obtained from an adult woman who had mild COVID-19 (a few samples of this study predate the infection). Cell type and time point are not known. Sequencing used PBMCs or a T cell subset sorted from them (not recorded which). The V and J genes are TRBV12-3 or TRBV12-4 and TRBJ2-7, with D possibly matching TRBD1 (6 bases). The CDR3 DNA sequence: TGTGCCAGCAGTTTATCAGGGGCCCGCTACGAGCAGTACTTC. It is translated as CASSLSGARYEQYF.